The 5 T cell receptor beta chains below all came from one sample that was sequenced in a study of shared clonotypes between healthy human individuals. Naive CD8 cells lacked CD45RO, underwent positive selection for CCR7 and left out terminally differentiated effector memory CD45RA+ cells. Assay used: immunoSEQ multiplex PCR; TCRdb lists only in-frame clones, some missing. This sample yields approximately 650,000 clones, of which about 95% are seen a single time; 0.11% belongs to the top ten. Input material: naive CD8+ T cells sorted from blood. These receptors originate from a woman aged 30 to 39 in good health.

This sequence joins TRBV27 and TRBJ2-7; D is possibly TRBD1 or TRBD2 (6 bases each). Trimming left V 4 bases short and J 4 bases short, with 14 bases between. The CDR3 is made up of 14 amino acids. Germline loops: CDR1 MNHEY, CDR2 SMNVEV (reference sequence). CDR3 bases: TGTGCCAGCAGTTCCTCGGGAGACAGGTACGAGCAGTACTTC. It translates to CASSSSGDRYEQYF.

The CDR3 sequence: CASSALPDGSFHNEQFF. DNA of the CDR3: TGTGCCAGCAGCGCCCTCCCGGACGGGAGCTTTCACAATGAGCAGTTCTTC. V is TRBV11-2 and J is TRBJ2-1; D perhaps matches TRBD2 (6 bases). V gave up 5 bases and J gave up 5 bases, with 22 bases separating them. Germline CDR1 and CDR2: SGHAT and FQNNGV. The CDR3 has 17 amino acids.

CDR3 loop: CASSLSAGRGYEQYF. The CDR3 DNA sequence: TGTGCCAGCAGTTTATCCGCAGGGAGGGGTTACGAGCAGTACTTC. The chain uses TRBV27 and TRBJ2-7; 7 nucleotides match TRBD2. This CDR3 comprises 15 residues. CDR1 MNHEY and CDR2 SMNVEV come from the germline V gene (reference sequence). Unmatched junction bases numbered 6, after V lost 0 bases and J lost 4 bases.

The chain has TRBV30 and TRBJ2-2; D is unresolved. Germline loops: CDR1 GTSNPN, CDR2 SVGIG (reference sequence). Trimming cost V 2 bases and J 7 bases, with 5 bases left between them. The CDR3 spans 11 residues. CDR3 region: CAWSPGGELFF. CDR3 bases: TGTGCCTGGAGTCCTGGCGGGGAGCTGTTTTTT.

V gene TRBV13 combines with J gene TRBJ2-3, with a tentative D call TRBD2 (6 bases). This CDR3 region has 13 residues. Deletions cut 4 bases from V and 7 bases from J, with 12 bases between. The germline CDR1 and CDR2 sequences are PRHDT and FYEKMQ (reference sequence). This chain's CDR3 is CASSSEGLNTQYF. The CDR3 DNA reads TGTGCCAGCAGCTCGGAGGGCCTCAATACGCAGTATTTT. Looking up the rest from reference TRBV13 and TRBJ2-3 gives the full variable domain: AAGVIQSPRHLIKEKRETATLKCYPIPRHDTVYWYQQGPGQDPQFLISFYEKMQSDKGSIPDRFSAQQFSDYHSELNMSSLELGDSALYFCASSSEGLNTQYFGPGTRLTVL.